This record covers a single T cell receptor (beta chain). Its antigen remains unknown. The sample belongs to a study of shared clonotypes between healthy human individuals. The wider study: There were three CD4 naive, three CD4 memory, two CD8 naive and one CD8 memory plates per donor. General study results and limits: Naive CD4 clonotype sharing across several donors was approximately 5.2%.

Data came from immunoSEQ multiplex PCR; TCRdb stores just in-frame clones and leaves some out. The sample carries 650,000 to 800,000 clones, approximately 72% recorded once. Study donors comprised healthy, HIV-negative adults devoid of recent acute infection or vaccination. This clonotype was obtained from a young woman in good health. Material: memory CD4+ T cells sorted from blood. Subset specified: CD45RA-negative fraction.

This chain's CDR3 is CAISGDSLREQYF. DNA for the CDR3: TGTGCCATCAGTGGGGACAGTCTGCGCGAGCAGTACTTC. The V and J genes are TRBV10-3 and TRBJ2-7; TRBD1 matches 7 bases. Germline values: CDR1 ENHRY, CDR2 SYGVKD. The CDR3 runs 13 residues. V was clipped by 4 bases and J by 6 bases; unmatched bases: 6.